The sequence of this T cell receptor beta chain was determined in a study of somatic mutations in cytotoxic T cells in rheumatoid arthritis. Looking at the study overall: Selected T-cell populations stained with V beta antibodies were isolated by flow sorting to nearly 100% purity; these included V beta1+ cells subjected to TCRB sequencing.

Method: immunoSEQ multiplex PCR; TCRdb's copy keeps in-frame clones and lacks some. The table lists around 3,000 clones, 85% to 90% of them singletons. Study observations and caveats: A rise in CD8+ clonality with age was seen in rheumatoid arthritis patients but not in healthy controls.

Points on this clone: Antigen: not known.

The origin of this receptor is a woman in her fifties or sixties with rheumatoid arthritis. The specimen sequenced was CD8+ T cells sorted from blood.

The CDR3 nucleotides are TGCGCCAGCAGCCAAGAATGGGAGAGGCAGATCTACGAGCAGTACTTC. Residues: CASSQEWERQIYEQYF. The V and J genes are TRBV4-3 and TRBJ2-7, with D maybe TRBD2 (5 bases). Germline V gene sequence: CDR1 LGHNA, CDR2 YSLEER. This CDR3 region has 16 residues. Trimming removed 0 bases from V and 3 bases from J, with 15 bases in between.